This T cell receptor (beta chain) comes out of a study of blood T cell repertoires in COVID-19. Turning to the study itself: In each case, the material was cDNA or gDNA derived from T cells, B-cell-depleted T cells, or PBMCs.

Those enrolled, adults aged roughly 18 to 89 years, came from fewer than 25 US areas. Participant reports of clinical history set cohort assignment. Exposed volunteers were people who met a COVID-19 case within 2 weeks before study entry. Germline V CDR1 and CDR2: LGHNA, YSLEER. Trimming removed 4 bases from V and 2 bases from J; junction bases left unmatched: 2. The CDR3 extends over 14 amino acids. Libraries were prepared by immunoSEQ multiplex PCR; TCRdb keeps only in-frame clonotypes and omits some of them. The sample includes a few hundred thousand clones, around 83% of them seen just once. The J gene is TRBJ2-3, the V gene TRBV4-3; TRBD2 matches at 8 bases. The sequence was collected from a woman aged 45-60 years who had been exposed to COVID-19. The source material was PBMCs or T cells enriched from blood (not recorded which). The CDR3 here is CASSRAGATDTQYF. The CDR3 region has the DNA TGCGCCAGCAGCCGAGCGGGGGCCACAGATACGCAGTATTTT.